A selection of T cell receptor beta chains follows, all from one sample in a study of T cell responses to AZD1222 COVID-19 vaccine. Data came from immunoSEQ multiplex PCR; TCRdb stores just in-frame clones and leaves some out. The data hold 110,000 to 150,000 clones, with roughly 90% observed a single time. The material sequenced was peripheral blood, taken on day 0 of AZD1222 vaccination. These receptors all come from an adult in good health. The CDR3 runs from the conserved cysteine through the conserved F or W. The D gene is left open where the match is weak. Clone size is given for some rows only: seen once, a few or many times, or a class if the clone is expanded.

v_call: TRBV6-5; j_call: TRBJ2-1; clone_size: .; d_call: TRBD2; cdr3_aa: CASSRTSELNEQFF; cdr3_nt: TGTGCCAGCAGCCGCACTAGCGAACTCAATGAGCAGTTCTTC
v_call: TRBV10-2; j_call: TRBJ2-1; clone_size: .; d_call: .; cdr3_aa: CASNYEGLLINEQFF; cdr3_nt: TGCGCCAGCAACTATGAGGGGCTGCTTATCAATGAGCAGTTCTTC
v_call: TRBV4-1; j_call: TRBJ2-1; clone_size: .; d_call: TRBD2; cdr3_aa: CASSPGTSGRFNNEQFF; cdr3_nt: TGCGCCAGCAGCCCGGGGACTAGCGGGAGATTCAACAATGAGCAGTTCTTC
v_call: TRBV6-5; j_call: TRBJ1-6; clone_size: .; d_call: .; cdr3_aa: CASSRQYYNSPLHF; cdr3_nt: TGTGCCAGCAGCAGACAGTACTATAATTCACCCCTCCACTTT
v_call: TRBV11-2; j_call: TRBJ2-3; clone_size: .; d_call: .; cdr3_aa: CASSGYNGADTQYF; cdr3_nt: TGTGCCAGCAGCGGGTACAACGGCGCAGATACGCAGTATTTT
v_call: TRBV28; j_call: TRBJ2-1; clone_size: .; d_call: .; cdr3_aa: CASSFGGVRNEQFF; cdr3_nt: TGTGCCAGCAGTTTCGGGGGAGTCAGGAATGAGCAGTTCTTC
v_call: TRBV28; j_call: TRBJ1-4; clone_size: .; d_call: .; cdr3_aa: CASSPRNEKLFF; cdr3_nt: TGTGCCAGCAGCCCGCGGAATGAAAAACTGTTTTTT
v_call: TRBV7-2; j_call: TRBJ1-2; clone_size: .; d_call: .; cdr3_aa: CASSLRSFANYGYTF; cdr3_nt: TGTGCCAGCAGCTTACGCTCTTTTGCTAACTATGGCTACACCTTC
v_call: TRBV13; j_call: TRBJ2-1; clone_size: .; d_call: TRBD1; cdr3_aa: CASSFGTGYSYNEQFF; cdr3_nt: TGTGCCAGCAGCTTCGGGACAGGGTACTCCTACAATGAGCAGTTCTTC
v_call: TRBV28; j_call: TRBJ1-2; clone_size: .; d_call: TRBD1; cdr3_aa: CASSPAGTGFYGYTF; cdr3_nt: TGTGCCAGCAGTCCCGCCGGGACAGGGTTCTATGGCTACACCTTC
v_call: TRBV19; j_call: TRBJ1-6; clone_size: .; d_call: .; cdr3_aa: CASSEQAGISPLHF; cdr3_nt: TGTGCCAGTAGTGAACAGGCCGGGATTTCACCCCTCCACTTT
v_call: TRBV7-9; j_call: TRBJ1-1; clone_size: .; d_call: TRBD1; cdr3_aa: CASSLDRGGTEAFF; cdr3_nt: TGTGCCAGCAGCTTGGACAGGGGTGGGACTGAAGCTTTCTTT
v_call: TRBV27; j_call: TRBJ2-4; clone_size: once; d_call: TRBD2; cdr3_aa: CASRLVGLAGGVAKNIQYF; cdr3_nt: TGTGCCAGCAGGCTAGTGGGACTAGCGGGAGGAGTAGCCAAAAACATTCAGTACTTC
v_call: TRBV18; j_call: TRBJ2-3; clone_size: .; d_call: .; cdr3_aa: CASSPGVNTDTQYF; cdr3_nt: TGTGCCAGCTCACCGGGGGTCAACACAGATACGCAGTATTTT
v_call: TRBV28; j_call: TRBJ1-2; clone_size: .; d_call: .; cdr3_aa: CASSPLGYGYTF; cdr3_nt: TGTGCCAGCAGCCCCTTAGGGTATGGCTACACCTTC
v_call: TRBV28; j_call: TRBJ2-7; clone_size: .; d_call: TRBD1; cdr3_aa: CASRLRDRAYEQYF; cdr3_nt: TGTGCCAGCAGGCTCCGGGACAGGGCCTACGAGCAGTACTTC
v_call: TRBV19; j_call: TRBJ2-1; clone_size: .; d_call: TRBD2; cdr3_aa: CASSLGAGEEEQFF; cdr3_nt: TGTGCCAGTAGTCTAGGAGCGGGAGAGGAGGAGCAGTTCTTC
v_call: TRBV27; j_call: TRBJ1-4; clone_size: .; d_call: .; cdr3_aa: CASSATFGEKLFF; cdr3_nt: TGTGCCAGCAGTGCCACGTTTGGTGAAAAACTGTTTTTT
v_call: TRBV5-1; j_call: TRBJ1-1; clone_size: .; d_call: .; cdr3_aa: CASSLSPQTEAFF; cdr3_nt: TGCGCCAGCAGCTTGTCTCCTCAAACCGAAGCTTTCTTT
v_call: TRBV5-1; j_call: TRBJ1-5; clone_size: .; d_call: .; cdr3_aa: CASSLLAGDNQPQHF; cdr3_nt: TGCGCCAGCAGCTTGCTGGCAGGGGACAATCAGCCCCAGCATTTT
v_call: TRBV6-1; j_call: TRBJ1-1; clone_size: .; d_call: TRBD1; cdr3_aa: CASSDLQGMTEAFF; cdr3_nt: TGTGCCAGCAGTGATTTACAGGGGATGACTGAAGCTTTCTTT
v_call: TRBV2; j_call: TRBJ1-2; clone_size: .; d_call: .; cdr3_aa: CASSGEVRVYGYTF; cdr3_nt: TGTGCCAGCAGTGGCGAAGTCAGGGTCTATGGCTACACCTTC
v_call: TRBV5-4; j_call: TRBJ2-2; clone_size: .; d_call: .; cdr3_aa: CASSVSTTNTGELFF; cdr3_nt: TGTGCCAGCAGCGTTTCGACAACGAACACCGGGGAGCTGTTTTTT
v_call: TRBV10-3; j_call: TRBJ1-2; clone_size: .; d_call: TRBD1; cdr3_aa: CASGQGISAANYGYTF; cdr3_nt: TGTGCCTCGGGACAGGGGATCTCGGCGGCTAACTATGGCTACACCTTC
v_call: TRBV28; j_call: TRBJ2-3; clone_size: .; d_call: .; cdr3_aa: CASSSSGTGSNTQYF; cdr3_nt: TGTGCCAGCAGTTCCTCCGGGACCGGGTCGAATACGCAGTATTTT
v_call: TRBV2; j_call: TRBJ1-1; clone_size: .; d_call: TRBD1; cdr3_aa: CASSPQGAKTEAFF; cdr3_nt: TGTGCCAGCAGCCCCCAGGGGGCAAAGACTGAAGCTTTCTTT
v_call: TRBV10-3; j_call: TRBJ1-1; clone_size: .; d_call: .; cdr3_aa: CAIGKQGMNTEAFF; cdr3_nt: TGTGCCATCGGGAAGCAGGGCATGAACACTGAAGCTTTCTTT
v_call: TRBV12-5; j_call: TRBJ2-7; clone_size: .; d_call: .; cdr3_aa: CASGSVGEQYF; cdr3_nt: TGTGCTAGTGGTTCCGTGGGCGAGCAGTACTTC
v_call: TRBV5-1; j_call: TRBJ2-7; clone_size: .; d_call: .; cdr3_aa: CASSLVPGIEQYF; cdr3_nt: TGCGCCAGCAGCTTGGTTCCGGGGATAGAGCAGTACTTC
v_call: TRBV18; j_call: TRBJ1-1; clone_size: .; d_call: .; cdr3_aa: CASSQSLRGHRNTEAFF; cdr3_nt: TGTGCCAGCTCACAAAGCCTCCGGGGGCATCGGAACACTGAAGCTTTCTTT
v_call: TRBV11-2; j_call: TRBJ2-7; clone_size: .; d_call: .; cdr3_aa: CASSLGGGWEQYF; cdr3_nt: TGTGCCAGCAGCTTAGGTGGAGGTTGGGAGCAGTACTTC
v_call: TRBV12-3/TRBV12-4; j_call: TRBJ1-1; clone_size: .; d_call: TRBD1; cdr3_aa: CASSFVTGGEAFF; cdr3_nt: TGTGCCAGCAGTTTTGTGACAGGGGGGGAAGCTTTCTTT
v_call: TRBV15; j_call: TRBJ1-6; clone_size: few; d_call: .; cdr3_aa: CATSRGPNSPLHF; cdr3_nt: TGTGCCACCAGCAGAGGGCCGAATTCACCCCTCCACTTT
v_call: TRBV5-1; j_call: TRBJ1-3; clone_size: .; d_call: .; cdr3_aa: CASSWTDGNTIYF; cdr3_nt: TGCGCCAGCAGCTGGACGGATGGAAACACCATATATTTT
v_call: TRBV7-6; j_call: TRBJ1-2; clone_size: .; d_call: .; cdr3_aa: CASSSGGYGYTF; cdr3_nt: TGTGCCAGCAGCAGCGGGGGCTATGGCTACACCTTC
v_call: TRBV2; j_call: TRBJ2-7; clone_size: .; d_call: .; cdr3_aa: CASQAQGPYEQYF; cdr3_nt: TGTGCCAGCCAAGCCCAGGGACCCTACGAGCAGTACTTC
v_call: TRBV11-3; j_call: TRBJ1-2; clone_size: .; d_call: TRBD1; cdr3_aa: CASSWRTGGGYTF; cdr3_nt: TGTGCCAGCAGCTGGAGGACAGGAGGAGGCTACACCTTC
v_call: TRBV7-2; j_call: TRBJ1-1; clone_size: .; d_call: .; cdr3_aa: CASSRGRTGAFF; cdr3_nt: TGTGCCAGCAGCCGGGGTAGAACAGGGGCTTTCTTT
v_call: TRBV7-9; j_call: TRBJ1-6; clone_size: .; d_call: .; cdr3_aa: CASKMDGSNSPLHF; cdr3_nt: TGTGCCAGCAAGATGGACGGTAGTAATTCACCCCTCCACTTT
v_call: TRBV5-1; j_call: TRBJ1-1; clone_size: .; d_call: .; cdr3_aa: CASSLEAHMNTEAFF; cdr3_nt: TGCGCCAGCAGCTTGGAAGCACATATGAACACTGAAGCTTTCTTT